This TCR beta chain was recovered during a study of cytomegalovirus exposure and HLA in healthy donors. V trimming: 0 bases; J trimming: 7 bases; junction bases outside the gene matches: 11. Germline V CDR1 and CDR2: MGHRA, YSYEKL. The CDR3 totals 17 residues. The protocol was immunoSEQ multiplex PCR, while the TCRdb copy is restricted to in-frame clones and leaves out a portion. Among more than 95,000 clones listed, about 87% were seen once. The chain is built from TRBV4-1 and TRBJ2-2, with TRBD1 identical over 7 bases. This clonotype originated in a woman aged 18-35 years in good health and CMV-seronegative. The material sequenced was PBMCs. The CDR3, as DNA: TGCGCCAGCAGCCAAGATCTCCCAGGGGGACGAGTCGGGGAGCTGTTTTTT. Translating it yields CASSQDLPGGRVGELFF.